These 30 T cell receptor beta chains came from one sample sequenced in a study of shared clonotypes between healthy human individuals. The protocol was immunoSEQ multiplex PCR, while the TCRdb copy is restricted to in-frame clones and leaves out a portion. Seen here are some 1.5 million clones, approximately 96% observed once, and the top ten hold approximately 1.1%. The material sequenced was naive CD4+ T cells sorted from blood. Subset meaning: CD45RA+ positively selected. Every receptor here comes from a man aged 25 to 40 in good health.

V usage is TRBV11-2 and J usage is TRBJ2-5, with TRBD1 matching over 8 bases. The CDR3 contains 16 residues. Germline V gives CDR1 SGHAT, CDR2 FQNNGV. V shed 2 bases, J shed 6 bases, and the junction held 11 bases outside the gene matches. The CDR3 DNA is TGTGCCAGCAGCTTAAGGAGGGACAGGTCTAAAAAGACCCAGTACTTC. It encodes CASSLRRDRSKKTQYF.

This chain uses TRBV5-4 with TRBJ2-2; D assignment may be TRBD1 or TRBD2 (7 bases each). Trimming shortened V by 1 base and J by 3 bases, and 19 bases separated the two germline ends. The CDR3 sequence is 18 residues long. Germline V gene sequence: CDR1 SGHNT, CDR2 YYREEE (reference sequence). The CDR3 sequence: CASSLSPPGGVDTGELFF. The CDR3 nucleotides are TGTGCCAGCAGCTTGAGCCCCCCAGGGGGGGTGGACACCGGGGAGCTGTTTTTT.

The chain employs TRBV4-1 and TRBJ2-5; 12 bases are a match to TRBD2. Per the germline V gene, CDR1 is MGHRA and CDR2 is YSYEKL. The CDR3 is 16 residues long. V was clipped by 4 bases and J by 5 bases; unmatched bases: 8. CDR3: CASSPPLAGGSETQYF. Written as DNA, the CDR3 is TGCGCCAGCAGCCCGCCCCTAGCGGGAGGGTCCGAGACCCAGTACTTC.

CDR3 in DNA: TGTGCCAGCTCACCCATCCCGGGACACCGGGCTGAGCAGTACTTC. Protein: CASSPIPGHRAEQYF. The chain combines TRBV18 with TRBJ2-7; tentative D call: TRBD1 (6 bases). Germline assignment: CDR1 KGHSH and CDR2 LQKENI. CDR3 length equals 15 residues. V shed 3 bases and J shed 7 bases, with 19 bases lying between them.

This sequence joins TRBV20-1 and TRBJ2-1; D ambiguous. This CDR3 region has 11 residues. The germline gives CDR1 DFQATT, CDR2 SNEGSKA (reference sequence). Trimming stripped 3 bases from V and 10 bases from J, with 10 bases between. DNA for the CDR3: TGCAGTGCTAGTGTCCTCCGGGAGCAGTTCTTC. Translating gives CSASVLREQFF.

The chain joins TRBV11-2 to TRBJ2-7, with 8 bases that match TRBD2. The CDR3 spans 18 residues. The germline V gene has CDR1 SGHAT and CDR2 FQNNGV. Germline trimming cut 0 bases from V and 4 bases from J; bases unmatched to any gene: 14. The CDR3 sequence: CASSLDQRAGGTLYEQYF. The CDR3 bases are TGTGCCAGCAGCTTAGATCAGCGGGCGGGGGGAACCCTTTACGAGCAGTACTTC. Supplemented by reference TRBV11-2 and TRBJ2-7, the full variable domain reads EAGVAQSPRYKIIEKRQSVAFWCNPISGHATLYWYQQILGQGPKLLIQFQNNGVVDDSQLPKDRFSAERLKGVDSTLKIQPAKLEDSAVYLCASSLDQRAGGTLYEQYFGPGTRLTVT.

This sequence joins TRBV30 and TRBJ1-5; D ambiguous. V lost 3 bases and J lost 0, with 21 bases in between. Germline V CDR1 and CDR2: GTSNPN, SVGIG (reference sequence). This CDR3 has 18 amino acids. CDR3 nucleotide sequence: TGTGCCTGGAGCGGGGAAAGGACCGAACCTTATAGCAATCAGCCCCAGCATTTT. It yields the protein CAWSGERTEPYSNQPQHF.

Comments on this clone: This sample includes further DNA sequences coding for the same CDR3. The V and J genes are TRBV28 and TRBJ1-2; the D is unclear. V lost 5 bases to trimming and J lost 4 bases, with 5 bases between them. This CDR3 contains 11 residues. In germline, CDR1 is MDHEN, CDR2 SYDVKM. The chain's CDR3 is CASSPGYGYTF. The CDR3 nucleotides read TGTGCCAGCAGTCCCGGCTATGGCTACACCTTC.

The sample holds one count of this clone. The chain combines TRBV30 with TRBJ2-7; D uncertain. Trimming took off 4 bases at V and 0 bases at J, with 13 bases between the two ends. The germline V gene encodes CDR1 GTSNPN and CDR2 SVGIG (reference sequence). The CDR3 has 14 amino acids. Here the CDR3 reads CAWTGLSLSYEQYF. For the CDR3, the DNA is TGTGCCTGGACAGGTCTATCCCTCTCCTACGAGCAGTACTTC.

On this clone itself: One end of the junction varies from germline; a read error may be responsible. V is TRBV19 and J is TRBJ1-5; tentative D call: TRBD1 (5 bases). Germline V gene lookup returns CDR1 LNHDA and CDR2 SQIVND (reference sequence). The CDR3 totals 9 residues. CDR3 nucleotide sequence: TGTGCCGCCGGTCTCGAAGGGGATTTT. Translated: CAAGLEGDF.

This chain uses TRBV5-1 with TRBJ2-7; a possible D gene is TRBD1 (5 bases). The V end was cut by 0 bases, the J end by 2 bases, with 15 bases between. The CDR3 consists of 16 residues. The germline V gene encodes CDR1 SGHRS and CDR2 YFSETQ. CDR3 amino acids: CASSLVAQGPTYEQYF. The CDR3 DNA follows: TGCGCCAGCAGCTTGGTGGCCCAGGGTCCAACCTACGAGCAGTACTTC.

The V gene is TRBV9, the J gene TRBJ1-2; maybe TRBD1 (5 bases). The CDR3 consists of 15 residues. Germline assignment: CDR1 SGDLS and CDR2 YYNGEE. Trimming took 0 bases from V and 6 from J, leaving 15 bases between them. The CDR3 DNA sequence: TGTGCCAGCAGCGTAGGTCTCACAGGAAGGAATGGCTACACCTTC. Translated, it gives CASSVGLTGRNGYTF.

This clone is a singleton in its sample. The J gene is TRBJ2-1, the V gene TRBV7-9; 9 bases align to TRBD2. The CDR3 extends over 17 amino acids. Germline lookup yields CDR1 SEHNR and CDR2 FQNEAQ (reference sequence). V lost 1 base, J lost 4 bases, and 8 bases stayed unmatched. The CDR3 is CASSLDIGAGGYNEQFF. The CDR3 DNA sequence: TGTGCCAGCAGCTTAGATATAGGGGCGGGAGGGTACAATGAGCAGTTCTTC.

The gene calls are TRBV9 and TRBJ2-7, with TRBD2 matching over 9 bases. The V gene's germline CDR1 is SGDLS and CDR2 YYNGEE. Unmatched junction bases numbered 10, after V lost 7 bases and J lost 5 bases. The CDR3 is made up of 14 amino acids. The CDR3 spells CASGGLAWIDEQYF. The CDR3 coding sequence is TGTGCCAGCGGCGGACTAGCGTGGATTGACGAGCAGTACTTC.

The chain uses TRBV9 and TRBJ1-3; D unresolved. Germline V gives CDR1 SGDLS, CDR2 YYNGEE. V was trimmed by 2 bases and J by 3 bases, leaving 6 bases between them. The CDR3 spans 13 residues. CDR3 bases: TGTGCCAGCAGCGTGGATATTGGAAACACCATATATTTT. It yields the protein CASSVDIGNTIYF.

The chain is built from TRBV11-2 and TRBJ2-3; D is undetermined. Deletions cut 4 bases from V and 2 bases from J, with 7 bases between. CDR1 is SGHAT and CDR2 is FQNNGV in the germline V gene. This CDR3 is built from 13 residues. The CDR3 sequence: CASSSGSTDTQYF. In DNA, the CDR3 is TGTGCCAGCAGCTCAGGTTCCACAGATACGCAGTATTTT.

This chain joins TRBV5-1 and TRBJ1-4, with no clear D. CDR1 and CDR2 from the germline V gene are SGHRS and YFSETQ. CDR3 length: 13 residues. Trimming stripped 4 bases from V and 4 bases from J, with 8 bases between. The CDR3 DNA reads TGCGCCAGCAGCGCGGGGTATAATGAAAAACTGTTTTTT. Amino acids: CASSAGYNEKLFF.

This chain joins TRBV7-2 and TRBJ2-4; 9 nucleotides line up with TRBD2. Germline CDR1 reads SGHTA; CDR2 reads FQGNSA. The CDR3 has 17 residues. The junction had 8 bases not matched to a gene; V was cut back by 5 bases and J by 0 bases. DNA for the CDR3: TGTGCCAGCAGCCCCCGGACTAGCGTCCTAGCCAAAAACATTCAGTACTTC. Amino acid sequence: CASSPRTSVLAKNIQYF.

The CDR3 coding sequence is TGTGCCACACGGGAAAGGTCCACCACTGAAGCTTTCTTT. Amino acid sequence: CATRERSTTEAFF. This chain uses TRBV6-6 with TRBJ1-1; no clear D. The germline V gene encodes CDR1 MNHNY and CDR2 SVGAGI (reference sequence). Trimming pared 10 bases from V and 4 bases from J, leaving 16 bases between. The CDR3 length is 13 residues.

The V call is TRBV10-3, the J call TRBJ2-1; the D gene is possibly TRBD1 (8 bases). Trimming removed 10 bases at V and 9 bases at J, with 16 bases between. Germline CDR1 reads ENHRY; CDR2 reads SYGVKD. The CDR3 has 12 residues. CDR3 DNA sequence: TGTGCCACTGACAGGGGCGGGGGTGAGCAGTTCTTC. It yields the protein CATDRGGGEQFF.

In its sample, this clone was seen once. This chain connects TRBV27 to TRBJ2-7; tentatively, D is TRBD1 or TRBD2 (6 bases each). Germline V lookup: CDR1 MNHEY, CDR2 SMNVEV (reference sequence). The CDR3 consists of 13 residues. V was pared by 5 bases and J by 8 bases, with 16 bases between. In DNA form, the CDR3 reads TGTGCCAGCAGTCCGGGGGCAGGGCGGCAGCAGTACTTC. As protein: CASSPGAGRQQYF.

The chain carries TRBV7-2 and TRBJ2-5; perhaps TRBD1 as D (5 bases). Trimming pared 1 base from V and 3 bases from J, leaving 12 bases between. CDR3 length: 15 residues. Germline V CDR1 and CDR2: SGHTA, FQGNSA. The CDR3 sequence is CASSLGQSTEETQYF. CDR3 nucleotide sequence: TGTGCCAGCAGCTTAGGACAGAGTACAGAAGAGACCCAGTACTTC. The variable domain in full, completed from reference TRBV7-2 and TRBJ2-5, reads GAGVSQSPSNKVTEKGKDVELRCDPISGHTALYWYRQSLGQGLEFLIYFQGNSAPDKSGLPSDRFSAERTGGSVSTLTIQRTQQEDSAVYLCASSLGQSTEETQYFGPGTRLLVL.

This chain links TRBV18 with TRBJ1-1; perhaps TRBD1 as D (6 bases). Germline V lookup: CDR1 KGHSH, CDR2 LQKENI. The CDR3 length is 15 residues. V lost 1 base and J 1 base, leaving 10 bases between the germline ends. CDR3 residues: CASSPLQGGNTEAFF. For the CDR3, the DNA is TGTGCCAGCTCACCACTACAGGGCGGGAACACTGAAGCTTTCTTT.

The chain joins TRBV6-1 to TRBJ2-7, with 7 bases matching TRBD2. Unmatched junction bases numbered 5, after V lost 1 base and J lost 2 bases. Looked up from germline, CDR1 is MNHNS and CDR2 is SASEGT. CDR3 length: 15 amino acids. Here the CDR3 DNA reads TGTGCCAGCAGTGAAGTGGCTAGCGGAACCTACGAGCAGTACTTC. Its translation: CASSEVASGTYEQYF.

CDR3 DNA sequence: TGCGCCAGCAGCTTGGTGGGGACAGGGACAGAGACCCAGTACTTC. This translates into CASSLVGTGTETQYF. The J gene is TRBJ2-5, the V gene TRBV5-1, with TRBD1 identical over 9 bases. Trimming removed 0 bases from V and 4 bases from J; junction bases left unmatched: 4. The CDR3 runs to 15 residues. Germline V gives CDR1 SGHRS, CDR2 YFSETQ.

V usage is TRBV10-3 and J usage is TRBJ2-7; 12 bases align to TRBD2. Germline V gene data show CDR1 as ENHRY and CDR2 as SYGVKD. The CDR3 totals 16 residues. J gave up 2 bases and V 3 bases, and 5 bases lay outside the gene matches. CDR3 amino acids: CAISDSTSGGTYEQYF. DNA for the CDR3: TGTGCCATCAGTGACTCGACTAGCGGGGGAACCTACGAGCAGTACTTC.

This clone was recorded once. The chain recombines TRBV27 with TRBJ1-1, with a weak D call TRBD1 (6 bases). There are 16 residues in the CDR3. Germline CDR1 and CDR2: MNHEY and SMNVEV (reference sequence). Trimming took off 4 bases at V and 0 bases at J, with 15 bases between the two ends. This CDR3 is CASSSLGGPMNTEAFF. The DNA for the CDR3 is TGTGCCAGCAGTTCACTCGGGGGGCCCATGAACACTGAAGCTTTCTTT.

The rearrangement uses TRBV27 and TRBJ2-5, with D perhaps TRBD2 (6 bases). CDR1 MNHEY and CDR2 SMNVEV come from the germline V gene (reference sequence). The CDR3 runs to 13 residues. Trimming shortened V by 6 bases and J by 7 bases, and 15 bases separated the two germline ends. The CDR3, as DNA: TGTGCCAGCAGAATGGGACTCTTGGGGACCCAGTACTTC. Its translation: CASRMGLLGTQYF.

This clone was detected once. The rearrangement joins TRBV9 to TRBJ1-4; weak D call: TRBD1 (6 bases). The CDR3 totals 14 residues. V dropped 2 bases and J dropped 6 bases, with 11 bases sitting between them. Germline CDR1 is SGDLS and CDR2 is YYNGEE. Written as DNA, the CDR3 is TGTGCCAGCAGCGTCGGGGGGCGGGATGAAAAACTGTTTTTT. Residues: CASSVGGRDEKLFF.

This CDR3 reads CASSRGTSGSWAYEQYF. CDR3 nucleotide sequence: TGCGCCAGCAGCCGAGGGACTAGCGGGAGTTGGGCCTACGAGCAGTACTTC. The chain couples TRBV5-1 to TRBJ2-7; TRBD2 agrees at 14 bases. The CDR3 is 17 residues long. Losses at the gene ends were 4 bases for V and 2 bases for J; bases not matched to a gene: 8. CDR1 is SGHRS, CDR2 YFSETQ, per germline.